Following are 32 T cell receptor beta chains from one sample sequenced in a study of STAT5B mutations in CD4+ large granular lymphocyte leukemia (dated 2022 in TCRdb). Libraries were constructed by the immunoSEQ multiplex PCR assay. TCRdb carries this immuneACCESS record with in-frame sequences only. Its versions omit some clonotypes, under half of them owing to an unresolved V gene in the studies checked, with the rest unexplained. The sample table contains about 32,000 clones; only one count was recorded for about 88% of them. The biggest ten clones account for 0.4% to 0.5% of the sample. The sequencing sample was made of CD4+ T cells from blood buffy coats. These receptors were taken from a human donor in good health.

This chain connects TRBV2 to TRBJ1-1; no reliable D call. V was shortened by 2 bases and J by 13 bases, with 23 bases between the two germline ends. The CDR3 totals 15 residues. CDR1 is SNHLY and CDR2 is FYNNEI in the germline V gene. For the CDR3, the DNA is TGTGCCAGCAGTGAATGGACCCCTTCACGGAGCGAGGGTTTCTTT. Its translation is CASSEWTPSRSEGFF.

The gene calls are TRBV11-3 and TRBJ2-7, with 8 positions matching TRBD2. Germline V lookup: CDR1 SGHNT, CDR2 YENEEA. V lost 5 bases to trimming and J lost 3 bases; unmatched junction nucleotides: 18. CDR3 length: 18 amino acids. The CDR3 sequence is CASSLIGQLASGSYEQYF. For the CDR3, the DNA is TGTGCCAGCAGCCTTATAGGACAGCTGGCCAGCGGGAGCTACGAGCAGTACTTC.

The V and J genes are TRBV29-1 and TRBJ1-3, with D possibly matching TRBD1 (5 bases). The germline V and J ends were trimmed by 6 bases and 0 bases, with 9 bases remaining between them. In germline, CDR1 is SQVTM, CDR2 ANQGSEA. The CDR3 is 13 amino acids. The chain's CDR3 is CSVLDSSGNTIYF. CDR3 DNA: TGCAGCGTCCTCGACAGCTCTGGAAACACCATATATTTT.

CDR3 protein: CAIRLALTGELFF. The CDR3 coding sequence is TGTGCCATCCGACTAGCGCTCACCGGGGAGCTGTTTTTT. V usage is TRBV10-3 and J usage is TRBJ2-2; 8 positions agree with TRBD2. Germline V gene sequence: CDR1 ENHRY, CDR2 SYGVKD. The J segment lost 4 bases and the V segment lost 8 bases, leaving 3 bases of the junction unmatched. CDR3 length: 13 residues.

The gene calls are TRBV11-3 and TRBJ1-3; D is undetermined. There are 12 residues in the CDR3. CDR1 and CDR2 (germline): SGHNT, YENEEA. V shed 8 bases and J shed 0 bases, with 5 bases lying between them. CDR3 nucleotides: TGTGCCAGCGGGAACTCTGGAAACACCATATATTTT. Encoded protein: CASGNSGNTIYF.

Comment on this clone: Sequence at one end of the junction differs from germline and may be a read error. V is TRBV4-2 and J is TRBJ2-2; D gene ambiguous. CDR1 and CDR2 from the germline V gene are LGHNA and YNFKEQ. The CDR3 has 14 residues. The CDR3, as DNA: TGTGCCGGCAGCCAAGATTGGGCTACCGGGGAGCTGTTTTTT. Encoded protein: CAGSQDWATGELFF.

Here the CDR3 DNA reads TGTGCCAGCAGTCATGCCCGCATCCGGGAAAAACTGTTTTTT. This translates into CASSHARIREKLFF. The chain has TRBV7-8 and TRBJ1-4; the D is unclear. CDR1 and CDR2 from the germline V gene are SGHVS and FQNEAQ. CDR3 length: 14 amino acids. The V end was cut by 6 bases, the J end by 8 bases, with 16 bases between.

The chain joins TRBV19 to TRBJ2-3; TRBD1 matches at 7 bases. From germline, CDR1 is LNHDA and CDR2 SQIVND (reference sequence). The ends lost 9 bases at V and 5 bases at J; junction bases unmatched: 11. The CDR3 sequence is 14 residues long. The CDR3 spells CASAYLGQEDTQYF. DNA for the CDR3: TGTGCCAGCGCCTACCTCGGACAGGAAGATACGCAGTATTTT.

The chain couples TRBV10-1 to TRBJ1-5; D call uncertain. CDR3 length equals 12 residues. CDR1 is WNHNN, CDR2 SYGVQD, per germline (reference sequence). Trimming shortened V by 4 bases and J by 2 bases, and 3 bases separated the two germline ends. The CDR3 DNA sequence: TGCGCCAGCAGTGCGGGCAATCAGCCCCAGCATTTT. It encodes CASSAGNQPQHF.

This clone was picked up a small number of times. This chain links TRBV7-3 with TRBJ2-5, with D maybe TRBD1 (6 bases). CDR3 length: 13 amino acids. Germline-derived CDR1 and CDR2 are SGHTA and FQGTGA. Between the trimmed V and J ends, which lost 3 bases and 4 bases, there was a span of 9 bases. CDR3 nucleotides: TGTGCCAGCAGCTTTGTAGGGGGAGAGACCCAGTACTTC. Translation gives CASSFVGGETQYF.

The J gene is TRBJ2-3, the V gene TRBV11-3; possible D gene TRBD2, 5 bases. The V end lost 5 bases, the J end lost 0 bases, and 6 bases lay between the germline ends. This CDR3 has 13 amino acids. From germline, CDR1 is SGHNT and CDR2 YENEEA. The CDR3 sequence: CASSRGSTDTQYF. The DNA for the CDR3 is TGTGCCAGCAGCCGGGGTAGCACAGATACGCAGTATTTT. Full variable domain (outside the CDR3, taken from reference TRBV11-3 and TRBJ2-3): EAGVVQSPRYKIIEKKQPVAFWCNPISGHNTLYWYLQNLGQGPELLIRYENEEAVDDSQLPKDRFSAERLKGVDSTLKIQPAELGDSAVYLCASSRGSTDTQYFGPGTRLTVL.

The chain combines TRBV10-1 with TRBJ1-2; D call uncertain. This CDR3 spans 12 amino acids. Deletions cut 6 bases from V and 5 bases from J, with 10 bases between. The germline V gene has CDR1 WNHNN and CDR2 SYGVQD (reference sequence). CDR3 loop: CASRRTEYGYTF. In DNA, the CDR3 is TGCGCCAGCAGAAGAACAGAGTATGGCTACACCTTC.

CDR3 bases: TGTGCCTGGAGTATCGGGCCTACCAAAAACATTCAGTACTTC. Translated: CAWSIGPTKNIQYF. This chain connects TRBV30 to TRBJ2-4; D not resolved. Per germline, CDR1 GTSNPN and CDR2 SVGIG (reference sequence). The CDR3 covers 14 residues. Trimming left V 2 bases short and J 2 bases short, with 10 bases between.

This chain links TRBV11-3 with TRBJ2-3; D is undetermined. The CDR3 runs to 12 residues. Germline values: CDR1 SGHNT, CDR2 YENEEA. Trimming took 4 bases from V and 0 from J, leaving 2 bases between them. CDR3 in DNA: TGTGCCAGCAGCTCTAGCACAGATACGCAGTATTTT. It is translated as CASSSSTDTQYF.

The genes are TRBV19 and TRBJ2-1; TRBD1 or TRBD2 may be the D gene (5 bases each). Germline CDR1 LNHDA, CDR2 SQIVND (reference sequence). The CDR3 extends over 16 amino acids. V was trimmed by 4 bases and J by 3 bases, leaving 16 bases between them. The CDR3 DNA reads as TGTGCCAGTAGTAGGGACCCCGCCGGTGGCTACAATGAGCAGTTCTTC. Residues: CASSRDPAGGYNEQFF.

The CDR3 nucleotides are TGTGCCAGTAGTATAGCATTGGGCAATGAGCAGTTCTTC. This translates into CASSIALGNEQFF. This rearrangement joins TRBV19 to TRBJ2-1; the D is unclear. The CDR3 loop spans 13 amino acids. V was pared by 1 base and J by 6 bases, with 7 bases between. The germline CDR1 and CDR2 sequences are LNHDA and SQIVND (reference sequence). Using reference TRBV19 and TRBJ2-1 for the parts outside the CDR3, the full variable domain is DGGITQSPKYLFRKEGQNVTLSCEQNLNHDAMYWYRQDPGQGLRLIYYSQIVNDFQKGDIAEGYSVSREKKESFPLTVTSAQKNPTAFYLCASSIALGNEQFFGPGTRLTVL.

The rearrangement joins TRBV7-3 to TRBJ1-2, with D maybe TRBD1 (6 bases). The germline V gene encodes CDR1 SGHTA and CDR2 FQGTGA. The CDR3 has 15 amino acids. V dropped 0 bases and J dropped 7 bases, with 15 bases sitting between them. The DNA for the CDR3 is TGTGCCAGCAGCTTAACGGCGGGGGCTACGGGTGGCTACACCTTC. Its translation is CASSLTAGATGGYTF.

The CDR3 DNA follows: TGCGCCAGCCTGATGGACTCGGGGGCCACAGATACGCAGTATTTT. Its translation: CASLMDSGATDTQYF. The genes are TRBV10-2 and TRBJ2-3, with D perhaps given as TRBD1 or TRBD2 (6 bases each). Germline V gives CDR1 WSHSY, CDR2 SAAADI. This CDR3 has 15 amino acids. The V and J ends lost 8 bases and 2 bases respectively, with 17 bases between them.

This chain links TRBV7-2 with TRBJ2-1, with 9 bases identical to TRBD1. Germline loops: CDR1 SGHTA, CDR2 FQGNSA. V trimming: 5 bases; J trimming: 8 bases; junction bases outside the gene matches: 7. This CDR3 comprises 14 residues. CDR3 in DNA: TGTGCCAGCAGCGCCGGACAGGGGATTTATGAGCAGTTCTTC. Its protein is CASSAGQGIYEQFF.

The chain employs TRBV5-4 and TRBJ2-5; the D is unclear. Per the germline V gene, CDR1 is SGHNT and CDR2 is YYREEE (reference sequence). Trimming cost V 2 bases and J 2 bases, with 10 bases left between them. The CDR3 loop spans 14 amino acids. The CDR3 nucleotides are TGTGCCAGCAGCTTTATAGGGCGGCAAGAGACCCAGTACTTC. Amino acids: CASSFIGRQETQYF.

The chain recombines TRBV5-1 with TRBJ2-1; 11 bases are shared with TRBD2. Germline-derived CDR1 and CDR2 are SGHRS and YFSETQ. V shed 0 bases and J 9 bases; nucleotides not matched to a gene: 8. CDR3 length: 16 amino acids. The CDR3 sequence: CASSLEASGRLTEQFF. The CDR3, as DNA: TGCGCCAGCAGCTTGGAAGCTAGCGGGAGGTTGACTGAGCAGTTCTTC.

This rearrangement joins TRBV19 to TRBJ2-5; 11 positions agree with TRBD2. The CDR3 is 15 amino acids. Unmatched junction bases numbered 1, after V lost 4 bases and J lost 0 bases. Germline V gene data show CDR1 as LNHDA and CDR2 as SQIVND (reference sequence). CDR3 amino acids: CASSKLAGDQETQYF. For the CDR3, the DNA is TGTGCCAGTAGTAAACTAGCGGGAGACCAAGAGACCCAGTACTTC.

This chain uses TRBV5-1 with TRBJ2-6, with TRBD2 as a possible D gene (5 bases). Germline assignment: CDR1 SGHRS and CDR2 YFSETQ. Between the trimmed V and J ends, which lost 3 bases and 0 bases, there was a span of 10 bases. This CDR3 comprises 16 residues. CDR3 amino acids: CASSSSGNSGANVLTF. CDR3 DNA: TGCGCCAGCAGCTCTTCCGGGAACTCTGGGGCCAACGTCCTGACTTTC.

This clone has just one count. The chain's CDR3 is CASSSLDSPRNEQFF. CDR3 coding DNA: TGTGCCAGCAGCTCCCTAGATTCCCCGCGGAATGAGCAGTTCTTC. The chain combines TRBV5-6 with TRBJ2-1; D not certain. V lost 3 bases and J lost 7, with 17 bases in between. Germline CDR1 reads SGHDT; CDR2 reads YYEEEE. The CDR3 length is 15 residues.

V is TRBV28 and J is TRBJ1-1; 7 nucleotides line up with TRBD1. After removal of 5 bases from V and 6 bases from J, the junction contained 9 bases not matched to a gene. The CDR3 extends over 14 amino acids. Germline CDR1 and CDR2: MDHEN and SYDVKM. In DNA, the CDR3 is TGTGCCAGCAGTCCAACGACAGGGTCCGCTGAAGCTTTCTTT. This gives the protein CASSPTTGSAEAFF.

The V call is TRBV11-3, the J call TRBJ2-7, with D possibly called TRBD1 or TRBD2 (5 bases each). This CDR3 is 18 amino acids long. Germline V gene lookup returns CDR1 SGHNT and CDR2 YENEEA. Trimming left V 2 bases short and J 6 bases short, with 26 bases between. This CDR3 reads CASSLSLRRGARSSEQYF. The CDR3 nucleotides are TGTGCCAGCAGCTTAAGCCTAAGGCGAGGGGCACGATCAAGCGAGCAGTACTTC.

V and J are TRBV29-1 and TRBJ2-7; maybe TRBD2 (6 bases). Germline V gives CDR1 SQVTM, CDR2 ANQGSEA. Trimming stripped 5 bases from V and 6 bases from J, with 11 bases between. The length of the CDR3 is 11 residues. The CDR3 protein is CSVPLGGEQYF. In nucleotides, the CDR3 is TGCAGCGTTCCGCTGGGGGGCGAGCAGTACTTC.

The V call is TRBV2, the J call TRBJ1-2; D is possibly TRBD1 (5 bases). V lost 5 bases and J lost 3, with 13 bases in between. The germline gives CDR1 SNHLY, CDR2 FYNNEI. This CDR3 is 14 amino acids long. CDR3 amino acids: CASSFGTGDYGYTF. The CDR3 nucleotides read TGTGCCAGCAGTTTCGGAACGGGGGACTATGGCTACACCTTC. Filled out from reference TRBV2 and TRBJ1-2, the complete variable domain reads EPEVTQTPSHQVTQMGQEVILRCVPISNHLYFYWYRQILGQKVEFLVSFYNNEISEKSEIFDDQFSVERPDGSNFTLKIRSTKLEDSAMYFCASSFGTGDYGYTFGSGTRLTVV.

The rearrangement links TRBV6-1 to TRBJ1-4; D gene unclear. The CDR3 runs 14 residues. Trimming removed 6 bases at V and 0 bases at J, with 8 bases between. Germline CDR1 reads MNHNS; CDR2 reads SASEGT. The CDR3 protein is CASRLGATNEKLFF. CDR3 nucleotide sequence: TGTGCCAGCAGGCTGGGTGCAACTAATGAAAAACTGTTTTTT.

The chain employs TRBV6-1 and TRBJ2-3; tentative D call: TRBD2 (6 bases). Per the germline V gene, CDR1 is MNHNS and CDR2 is SASEGT. The ends were cut back, 7 bases at V and 1 base at J, with 12 bases in the middle. The CDR3 extends over 14 amino acids. CDR3 bases: TGTGCCAGCAATGGAGGGGTGGGCACAGATACGCAGTATTTT. Its translation is CASNGGVGTDTQYF.

This clone appeared once. The gene calls are TRBV6-5 and TRBJ2-3; unclear D gene. V lost 2 bases and J 2 bases, leaving 11 bases between the germline ends. CDR3 length: 15 residues. Germline loops: CDR1 MNHEY, CDR2 SVGAGI. CDR3 loop: CASSYQSNPTDTQYF. As DNA, the CDR3 is TGTGCCAGCAGTTACCAGAGCAACCCCACAGATACGCAGTATTTT.

The V and J genes are TRBV5-1 and TRBJ2-5; 14 nucleotides align to TRBD2. Germline trimming cut 4 bases from V and 11 bases from J; bases unmatched to any gene: 28. In germline, CDR1 is SGHRS, CDR2 YFSETQ. This CDR3 region has 21 residues. The CDR3: CASSVRFNPGTSGRRVSEQYF. The DNA for the CDR3 is TGCGCCAGCAGCGTAAGGTTCAATCCTGGGACTAGCGGGAGACGCGTTAGTGAGCAGTACTTC.